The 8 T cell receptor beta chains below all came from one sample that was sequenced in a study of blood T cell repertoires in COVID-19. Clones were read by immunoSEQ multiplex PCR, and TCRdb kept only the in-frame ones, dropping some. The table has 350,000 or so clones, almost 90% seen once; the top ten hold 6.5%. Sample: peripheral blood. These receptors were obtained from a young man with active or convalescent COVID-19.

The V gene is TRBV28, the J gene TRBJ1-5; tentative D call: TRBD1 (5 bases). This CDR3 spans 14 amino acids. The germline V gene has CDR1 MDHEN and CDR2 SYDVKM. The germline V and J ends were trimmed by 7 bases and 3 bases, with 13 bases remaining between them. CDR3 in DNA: TGTGCCAGCACCAGGGTAATTGCCAATCAGCCCCAGCATTTT. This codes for CASTRVIANQPQHF.

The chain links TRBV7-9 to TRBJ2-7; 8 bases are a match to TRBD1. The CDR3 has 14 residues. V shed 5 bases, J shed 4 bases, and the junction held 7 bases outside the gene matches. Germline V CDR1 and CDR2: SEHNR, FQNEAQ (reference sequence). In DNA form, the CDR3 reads TGTGCCAGCAGCCTCAGGGGGCGCGGGTACGAGCAGTACTTC. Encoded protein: CASSLRGRGYEQYF.

In DNA form, the CDR3 reads TGTGCCAGCAGCCAGGGAAGGGGACAGATTTACTATGGCTACACCTTC. It yields the protein CASSQGRGQIYYGYTF. V usage is TRBV3-1 (or the pseudogene TRBV3-2) and J usage is TRBJ1-2; 7 bases match TRBD1. The V gene's germline CDR1 is LGHDT and CDR2 YNNKEL (reference sequence). CDR3 size: 16 residues. After removal of 3 bases from V and 3 bases from J, the junction contained 10 bases not matched to a gene.

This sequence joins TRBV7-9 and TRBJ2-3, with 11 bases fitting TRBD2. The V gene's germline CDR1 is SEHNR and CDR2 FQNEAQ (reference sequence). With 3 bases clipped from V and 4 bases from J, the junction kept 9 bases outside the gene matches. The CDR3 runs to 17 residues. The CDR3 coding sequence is TGTGCCAGCAGCTTCCCACTAGCGGGAGAGGTTTCAGATACGCAGTATTTT. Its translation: CASSFPLAGEVSDTQYF. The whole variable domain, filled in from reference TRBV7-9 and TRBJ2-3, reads DTGVSQNPRHKITKRGQNVTFRCDPISEHNRLYWYRQTLGQGPEFLTYFQNEAQLEKSRLLSDRFSAERPKGSFSTLEIQRTEQGDSAMYLCASSFPLAGEVSDTQYFGPGTRLTVL.

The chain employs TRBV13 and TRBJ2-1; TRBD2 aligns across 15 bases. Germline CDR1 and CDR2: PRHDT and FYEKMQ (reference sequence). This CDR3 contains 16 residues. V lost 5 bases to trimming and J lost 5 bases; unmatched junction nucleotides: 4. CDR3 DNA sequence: TGTGCCAGCAGCCCAAGGACTAGCGGGAGGGACAATGAGCAGTTCTTC. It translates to CASSPRTSGRDNEQFF. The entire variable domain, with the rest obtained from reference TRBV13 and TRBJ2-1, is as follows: AAGVIQSPRHLIKEKRETATLKCYPIPRHDTVYWYQQGPGQDPQFLISFYEKMQSDKGSIPDRFSAQQFSDYHSELNMSSLELGDSALYFCASSPRTSGRDNEQFFGPGTRLTVL.

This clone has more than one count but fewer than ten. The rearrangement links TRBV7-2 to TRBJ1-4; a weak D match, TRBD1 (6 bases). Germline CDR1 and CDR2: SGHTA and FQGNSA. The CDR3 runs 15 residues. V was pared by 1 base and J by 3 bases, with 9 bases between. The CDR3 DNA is TGTGCCAGCAGCTTAGATGGGGGCTCTAATGAAAAACTGTTTTTT. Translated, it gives CASSLDGGSNEKLFF.

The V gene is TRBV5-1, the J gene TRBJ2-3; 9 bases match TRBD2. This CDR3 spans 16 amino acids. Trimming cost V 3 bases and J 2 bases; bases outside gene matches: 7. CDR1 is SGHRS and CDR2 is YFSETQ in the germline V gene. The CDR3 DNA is TGCGCCAGCAGCTCTTTAGCGGGGGCCCACACAGATACGCAGTATTTT. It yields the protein CASSSLAGAHTDTQYF.

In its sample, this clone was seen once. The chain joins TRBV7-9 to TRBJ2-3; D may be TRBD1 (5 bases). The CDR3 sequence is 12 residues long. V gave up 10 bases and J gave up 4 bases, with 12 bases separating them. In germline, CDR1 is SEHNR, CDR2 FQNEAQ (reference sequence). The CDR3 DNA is TGTGCCATGGTGGGGCAGGCAGATACGCAGTATTTT. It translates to CAMVGQADTQYF.